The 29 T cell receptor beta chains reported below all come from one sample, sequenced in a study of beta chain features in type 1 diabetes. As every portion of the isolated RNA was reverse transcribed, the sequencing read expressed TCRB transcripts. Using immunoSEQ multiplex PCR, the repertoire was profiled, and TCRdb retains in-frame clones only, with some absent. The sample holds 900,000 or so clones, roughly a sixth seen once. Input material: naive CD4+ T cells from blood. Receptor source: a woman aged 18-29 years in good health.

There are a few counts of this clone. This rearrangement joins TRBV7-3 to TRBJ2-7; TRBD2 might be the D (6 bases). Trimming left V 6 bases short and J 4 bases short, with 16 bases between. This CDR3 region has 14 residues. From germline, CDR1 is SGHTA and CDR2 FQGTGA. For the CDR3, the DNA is TGTGCCAGCAGGCCGCCGGGACTTCTTTACGAGCAGTACTTC. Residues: CASRPPGLLYEQYF.

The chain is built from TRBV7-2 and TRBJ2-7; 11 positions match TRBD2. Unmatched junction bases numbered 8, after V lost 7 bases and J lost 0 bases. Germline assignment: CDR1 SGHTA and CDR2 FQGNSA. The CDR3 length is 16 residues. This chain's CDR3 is CASTHSGRGVSYEQYF. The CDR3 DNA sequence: TGTGCCAGCACCCATAGCGGGAGGGGGGTCTCCTACGAGCAGTACTTC.

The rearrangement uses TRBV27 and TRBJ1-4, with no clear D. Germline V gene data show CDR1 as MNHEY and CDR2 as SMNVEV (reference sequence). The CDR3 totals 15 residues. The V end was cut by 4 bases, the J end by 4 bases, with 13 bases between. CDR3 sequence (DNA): TGTGCCAGCAGTTCAATATTCTCGGATAATGAAAAACTGTTTTTT. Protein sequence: CASSSIFSDNEKLFF.

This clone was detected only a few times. As DNA, the CDR3 is TGCAGCGTGTACGGGGAATCTGGCTACACCTTC. Translating gives CSVYGESGYTF. The V call is TRBV29-1, the J call TRBJ1-2; D is undetermined. Deletions cut 6 bases from V and 7 bases from J, with 12 bases between. The germline V gene has CDR1 SQVTM and CDR2 ANQGSEA. This CDR3 is 11 amino acids long.

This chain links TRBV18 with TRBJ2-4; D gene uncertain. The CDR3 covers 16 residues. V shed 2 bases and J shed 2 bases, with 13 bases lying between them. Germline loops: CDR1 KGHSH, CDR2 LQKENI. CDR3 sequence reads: CASSPNIVYSKNIQYF. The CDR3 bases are TGTGCCAGCTCACCAAACATTGTATACTCCAAAAACATTCAGTACTTC.

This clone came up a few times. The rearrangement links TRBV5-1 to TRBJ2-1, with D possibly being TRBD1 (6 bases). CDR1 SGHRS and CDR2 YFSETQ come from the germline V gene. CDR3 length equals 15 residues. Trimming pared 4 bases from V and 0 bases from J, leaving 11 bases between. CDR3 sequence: CASSPDSGSYNEQFF. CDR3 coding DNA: TGCGCCAGCAGCCCGGACAGTGGCTCCTACAATGAGCAGTTCTTC. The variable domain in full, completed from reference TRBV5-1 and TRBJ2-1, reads KAGVTQTPRYLIKTRGQQVTLSCSPISGHRSVSWYQQTPGQGLQFLFEYFSETQRNKGNFPGRFSGRQFSNSRSEMNVSTLELGDSALYLCASSPDSGSYNEQFFGPGTRLTVL.

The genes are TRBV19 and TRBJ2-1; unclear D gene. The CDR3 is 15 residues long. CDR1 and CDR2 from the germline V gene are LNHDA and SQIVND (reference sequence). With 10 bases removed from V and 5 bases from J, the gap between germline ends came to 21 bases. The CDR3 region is CAITPIVGKDNEQFF. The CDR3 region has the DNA TGTGCCATAACCCCGATCGTAGGCAAAGACAATGAGCAGTTCTTC. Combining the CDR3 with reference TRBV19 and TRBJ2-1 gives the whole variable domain DGGITQSPKYLFRKEGQNVTLSCEQNLNHDAMYWYRQDPGQGLRLIYYSQIVNDFQKGDIAEGYSVSREKKESFPLTVTSAQKNPTAFYLCAITPIVGKDNEQFFGPGTRLTVL.

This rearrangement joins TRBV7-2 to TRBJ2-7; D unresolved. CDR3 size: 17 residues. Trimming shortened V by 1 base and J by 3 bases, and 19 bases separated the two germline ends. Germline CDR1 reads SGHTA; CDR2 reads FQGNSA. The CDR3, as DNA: TGTGCCAGCAGCTTAGGAAGCCGTGGTGGAACCTTCTACGAGCAGTACTTC. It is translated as CASSLGSRGGTFYEQYF.

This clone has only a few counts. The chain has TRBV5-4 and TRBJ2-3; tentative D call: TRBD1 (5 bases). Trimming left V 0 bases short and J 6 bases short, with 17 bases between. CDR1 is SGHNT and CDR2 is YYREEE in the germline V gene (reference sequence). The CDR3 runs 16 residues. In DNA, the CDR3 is TGTGCCAGCAGCTTGGGGGGCGAACTTCGGGCGGATACGCAGTATTTT. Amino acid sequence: CASSLGGELRADTQYF.

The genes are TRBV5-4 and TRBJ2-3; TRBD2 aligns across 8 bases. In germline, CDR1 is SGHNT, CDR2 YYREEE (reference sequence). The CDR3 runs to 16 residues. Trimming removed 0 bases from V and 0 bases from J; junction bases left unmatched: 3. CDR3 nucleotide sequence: TGTGCCAGCAGCTTGGTGATAGCGGGAAGCACAGATACGCAGTATTTT. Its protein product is CASSLVIAGSTDTQYF.

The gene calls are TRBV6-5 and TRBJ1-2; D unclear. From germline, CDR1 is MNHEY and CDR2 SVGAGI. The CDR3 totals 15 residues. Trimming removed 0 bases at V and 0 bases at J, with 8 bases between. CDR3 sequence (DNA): TGTGCCAGCAGTTACTCGAGTCGGGCTAACTATGGCTACACCTTC. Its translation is CASSYSSRANYGYTF.

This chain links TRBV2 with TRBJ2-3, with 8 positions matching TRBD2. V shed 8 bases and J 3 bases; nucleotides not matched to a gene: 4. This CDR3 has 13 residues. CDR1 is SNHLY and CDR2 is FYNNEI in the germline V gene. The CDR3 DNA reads TGTGCCAGCGGGCGGGAGGAGACAGATACGCAGTATTTT. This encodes CASGREETDTQYF.

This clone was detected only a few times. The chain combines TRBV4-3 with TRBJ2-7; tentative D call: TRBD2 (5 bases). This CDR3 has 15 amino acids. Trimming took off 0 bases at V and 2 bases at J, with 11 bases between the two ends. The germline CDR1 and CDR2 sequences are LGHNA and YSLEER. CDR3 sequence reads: CASSQELMGAYEQYF. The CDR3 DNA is TGCGCCAGCAGCCAAGAGTTAATGGGAGCCTACGAGCAGTACTTC.

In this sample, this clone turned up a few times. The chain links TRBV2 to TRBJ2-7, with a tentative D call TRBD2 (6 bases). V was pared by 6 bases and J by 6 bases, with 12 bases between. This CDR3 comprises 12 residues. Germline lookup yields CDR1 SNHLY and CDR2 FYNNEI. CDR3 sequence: CASRQGLSEQYF. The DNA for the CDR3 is TGTGCCAGCAGGCAGGGACTCTCCGAGCAGTACTTC.

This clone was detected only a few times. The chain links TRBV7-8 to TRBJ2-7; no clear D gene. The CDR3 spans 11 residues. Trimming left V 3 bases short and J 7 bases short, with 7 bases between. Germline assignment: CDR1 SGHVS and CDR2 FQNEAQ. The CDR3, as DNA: TGTGCCAGCAGCTTGTGGTCGGAGCAGTACTTC. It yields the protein CASSLWSEQYF.

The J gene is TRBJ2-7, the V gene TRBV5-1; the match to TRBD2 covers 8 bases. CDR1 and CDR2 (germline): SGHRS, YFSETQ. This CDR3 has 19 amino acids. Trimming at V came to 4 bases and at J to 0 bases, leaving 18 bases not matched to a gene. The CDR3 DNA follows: TGCGCCAGCAGCGGGCCGGGACTAGAAGGTGCGGAGGACTCCTACGAGCAGTACTTC. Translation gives CASSGPGLEGAEDSYEQYF.

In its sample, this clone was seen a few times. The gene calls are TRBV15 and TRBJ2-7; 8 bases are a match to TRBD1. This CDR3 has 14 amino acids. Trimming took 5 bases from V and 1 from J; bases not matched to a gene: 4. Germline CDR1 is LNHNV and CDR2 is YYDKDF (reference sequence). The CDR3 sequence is CATSFNRGSYEQYF. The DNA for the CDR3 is TGTGCCACCAGCTTCAACAGGGGGTCCTACGAGCAGTACTTC.

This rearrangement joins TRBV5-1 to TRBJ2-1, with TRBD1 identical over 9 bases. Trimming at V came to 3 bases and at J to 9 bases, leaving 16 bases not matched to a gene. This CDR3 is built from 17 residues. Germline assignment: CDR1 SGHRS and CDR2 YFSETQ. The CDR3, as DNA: TGCGCCAGCAGCTCGATAAAGCCGGGACAGGGTCCCCCTGAGCAGTTCTTC. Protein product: CASSSIKPGQGPPEQFF.

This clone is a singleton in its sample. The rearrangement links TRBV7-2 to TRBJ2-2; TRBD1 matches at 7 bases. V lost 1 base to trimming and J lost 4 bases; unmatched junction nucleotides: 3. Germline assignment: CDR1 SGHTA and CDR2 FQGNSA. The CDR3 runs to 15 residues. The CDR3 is CASSLVGGGTGELFF. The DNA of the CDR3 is TGTGCCAGCAGCTTAGTAGGGGGCGGCACCGGGGAGCTGTTTTTT.

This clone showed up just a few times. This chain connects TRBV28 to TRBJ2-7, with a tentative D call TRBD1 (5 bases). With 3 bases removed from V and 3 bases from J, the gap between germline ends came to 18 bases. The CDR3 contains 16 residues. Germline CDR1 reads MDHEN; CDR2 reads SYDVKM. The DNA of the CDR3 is TGTGCCAGCAGTTTTATCCGACAGTCCCGTGTCTACGAGCAGTACTTC. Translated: CASSFIRQSRVYEQYF.

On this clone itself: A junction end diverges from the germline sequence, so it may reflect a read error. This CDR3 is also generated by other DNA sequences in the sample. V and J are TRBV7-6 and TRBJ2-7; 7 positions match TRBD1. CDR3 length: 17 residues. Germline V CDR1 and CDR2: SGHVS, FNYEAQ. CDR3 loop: CASSLIPPGTVSHEQYF. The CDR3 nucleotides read TGTGCCAGCAGCTTAATTCCCCCCGGGACAGTGTCTCACGAACAGTACTTC. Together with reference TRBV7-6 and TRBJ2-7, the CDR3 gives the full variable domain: GAGVSQSPRYKVTKRGQDVALRCDPISGHVSLYWYRQALGQGPEFLTYFNYEAQQDKSGLPNDRFSAERPEGSISTLTIQRTEQRDSAMYRCASSLIPPGTVSHEQYFGPGTRLTVT.

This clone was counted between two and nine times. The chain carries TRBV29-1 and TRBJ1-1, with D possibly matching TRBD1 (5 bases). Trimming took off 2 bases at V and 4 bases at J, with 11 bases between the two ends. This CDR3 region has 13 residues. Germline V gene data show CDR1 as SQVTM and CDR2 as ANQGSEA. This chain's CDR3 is CSVEQGFGTEAFF. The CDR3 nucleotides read TGCAGCGTTGAACAGGGTTTCGGCACTGAAGCTTTCTTT.

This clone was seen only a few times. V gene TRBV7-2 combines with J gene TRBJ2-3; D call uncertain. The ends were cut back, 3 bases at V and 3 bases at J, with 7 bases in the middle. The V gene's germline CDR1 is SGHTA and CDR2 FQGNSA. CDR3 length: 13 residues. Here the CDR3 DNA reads TGTGCCAGCAGCTTTCGGCAGACAGATACGCAGTATTTT. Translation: CASSFRQTDTQYF.

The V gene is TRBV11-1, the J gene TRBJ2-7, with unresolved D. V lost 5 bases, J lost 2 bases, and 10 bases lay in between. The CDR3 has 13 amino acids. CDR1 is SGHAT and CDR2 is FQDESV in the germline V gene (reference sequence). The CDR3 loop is CASSPRTTYEQYF. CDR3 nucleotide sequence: TGTGCCAGCAGCCCCCGGACCACCTACGAGCAGTACTTC. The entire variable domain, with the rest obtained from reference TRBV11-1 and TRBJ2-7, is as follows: EAEVAQSPRYKITEKSQAVAFWCDPISGHATLYWYRQILGQGPELLVQFQDESVVDDSQLPKDRFSAERLKGVDSTLKIQPAELGDSAMYLCASSPRTTYEQYFGPGTRLTVT.

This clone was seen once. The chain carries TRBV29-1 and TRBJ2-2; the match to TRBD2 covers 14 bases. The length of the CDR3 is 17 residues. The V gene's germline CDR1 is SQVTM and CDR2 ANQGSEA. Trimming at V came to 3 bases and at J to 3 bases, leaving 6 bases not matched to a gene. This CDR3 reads CSVEGLAGDSDTGELFF. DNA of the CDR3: TGCAGCGTTGAGGGACTAGCGGGAGATTCCGACACCGGGGAGCTGTTTTTT.

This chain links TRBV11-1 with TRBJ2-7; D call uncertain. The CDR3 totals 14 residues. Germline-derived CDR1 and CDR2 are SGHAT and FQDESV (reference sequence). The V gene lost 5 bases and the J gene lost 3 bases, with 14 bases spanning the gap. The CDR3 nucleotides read TGTGCCAGCAGCCTAGACCCCCTCGGCTACGAGCAGTACTTC. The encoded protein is CASSLDPLGYEQYF.

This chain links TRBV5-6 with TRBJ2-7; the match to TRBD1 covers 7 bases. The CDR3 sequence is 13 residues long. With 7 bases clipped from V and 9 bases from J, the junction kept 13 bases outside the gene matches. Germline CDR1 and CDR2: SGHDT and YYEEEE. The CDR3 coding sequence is TGTGCCAGCTCCGGGACAGTTGACTTACGGCAGTACTTC. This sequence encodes CASSGTVDLRQYF.

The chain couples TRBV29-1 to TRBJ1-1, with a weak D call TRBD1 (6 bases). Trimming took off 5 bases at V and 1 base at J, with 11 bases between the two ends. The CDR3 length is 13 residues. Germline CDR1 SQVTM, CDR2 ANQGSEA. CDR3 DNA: TGCAGCGTTAGCCGGACAGCGAACACTGAAGCTTTCTTT. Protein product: CSVSRTANTEAFF.

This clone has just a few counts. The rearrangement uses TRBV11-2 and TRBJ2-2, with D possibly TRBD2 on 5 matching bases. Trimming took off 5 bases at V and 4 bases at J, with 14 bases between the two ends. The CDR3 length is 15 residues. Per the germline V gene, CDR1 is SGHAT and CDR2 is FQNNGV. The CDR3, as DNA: TGTGCCAGCAGCCCACTAGGAGGTTCCACCGGGGAGCTGTTTTTT. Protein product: CASSPLGGSTGELFF.